This T cell receptor beta chain was captured by sequencing in a study of blood T cell repertoires in COVID-19. There are 12 residues in the CDR3. Trimming removed 5 bases at V and 3 bases at J, with 5 bases between. CDR1 is LNHDA, CDR2 SQIVND, per germline (reference sequence). Sequenced by immunoSEQ multiplex PCR; TCRdb stores in-frame clones only, minus some. The profile shows 110,000 to 150,000 clones, 75% to 90% of them singletons. This clone was detected only once. The TCR originated in a human donor in a cohort sampled during active COVID-19. The chain uses TRBV19 and TRBJ1-5; D is unresolved. The source material was peripheral blood. The CDR3 reads CASSFLNQPQHF. The CDR3 nucleotides read TGTGCCAGTAGTTTCCTCAATCAGCCCCAGCATTTT.